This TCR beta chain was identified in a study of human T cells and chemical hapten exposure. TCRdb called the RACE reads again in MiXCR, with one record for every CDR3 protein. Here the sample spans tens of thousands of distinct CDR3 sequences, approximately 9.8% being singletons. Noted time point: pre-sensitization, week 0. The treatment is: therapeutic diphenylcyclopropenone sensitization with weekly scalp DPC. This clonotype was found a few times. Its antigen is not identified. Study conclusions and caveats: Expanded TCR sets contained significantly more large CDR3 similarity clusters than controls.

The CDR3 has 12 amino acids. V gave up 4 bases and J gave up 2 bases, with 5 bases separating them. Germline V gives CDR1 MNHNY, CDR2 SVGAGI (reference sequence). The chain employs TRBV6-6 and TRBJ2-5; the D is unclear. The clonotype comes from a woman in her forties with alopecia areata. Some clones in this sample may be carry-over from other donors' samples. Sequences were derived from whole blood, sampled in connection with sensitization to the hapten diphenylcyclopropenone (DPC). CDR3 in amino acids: CASSFRQETQYF. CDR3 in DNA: TGTGCCAGCAGTTTCCGACAAGAGACCCAGTACTTC.